The 31 T cell receptor beta chains listed next were all sequenced from one sample in a study of molecular identifiers for immune sequencing clone quantification. TCRdb reanalysed the PCR reads using MiXCR and keeps one entry per CDR3 protein. Here the sample spans roughly 90,000 distinct CDR3 sequences, nearly 25% being singletons. The sequenced sample consisted of naive CD8+ T cells from blood, with Jurkat cell RNA spiked in. Subset noted: FACS-sorted CD8+CD4-CCR7+CD45RA+ naive T cells. These receptors originate from a human donor in good health. Some libraries in this study had Jurkat cell RNA spiked in.

This clonotype was counted a few times. This rearrangement joins TRBV12-3 or TRBV12-4 to TRBJ2-3; the D is unclear. V shed 4 bases and J shed 0 bases, with 11 bases lying between them. The CDR3 contains 15 residues. The CDR3 here is CASSYREPSTDTQYF. In DNA, the CDR3 is TGTGCCAGCAGTTACAGAGAACCTAGCACAGATACGCAGTATTTT.

The V gene is TRBV9, the J gene TRBJ1-3, with 9 bases aligning to TRBD1. V lost 0 bases and J lost 3; bases outside the gene matches: 4. The CDR3 has 16 amino acids. Germline V gene lookup returns CDR1 SGDLS and CDR2 YYNGEE. The CDR3 here is CASSVEGTGIGNTIYF. The DNA for the CDR3 is TGTGCCAGCAGCGTAGAGGGGACAGGGATTGGAAACACCATATATTTT.

The table lists this clonotype with many counts. The chain carries TRBV9 and TRBJ2-6; D remains ambiguous. V was pared by 3 bases and J by 16 bases, with 11 bases between. Germline lookup yields CDR1 SGDLS and CDR2 YYNGEE. The CDR3 spans 11 residues. CDR3 protein: CASSGSVDLTF. In DNA, the CDR3 is TGTGCCAGCAGCGGGAGTGTGGATCTGACTTTC. The entire variable domain, with the rest obtained from reference TRBV9 and TRBJ2-6, is as follows: DSGVTQTPKHLITATGQRVTLRCSPRSGDLSVYWYQQSLDQGLQFLIQYYNGEERAKGNILERFSAQQFPDLHSELNLSSLELGDSALYFCASSGSVDLTFGAGSRLTVL.

The V and J genes are TRBV11-2 and TRBJ2-7; TRBD2 is a possible D gene (6 bases). The V gene's germline CDR1 is SGHAT and CDR2 FQNNGV. The V gene lost 8 bases and the J gene lost 5 bases, with 16 bases spanning the gap. This CDR3 has 13 residues. CDR3 sequence reads: CASAPLTGDEQYF. The CDR3 coding sequence is TGTGCCAGCGCACCATTAACGGGGGACGAGCAGTACTTC.

This clonotype is a singleton in its sample. A much larger clone differs by one base, so this may be a read error. The chain is built from TRBV5-6 and TRBJ2-5; TRBD2 matches 7 bases. The CDR3 runs 16 residues. Looked up from germline, CDR1 is SGHDT and CDR2 is YYEEEE. CDR3 residues: CVSSLMASGVQETQYF. The CDR3 nucleotides read TGTGTCAGCAGCTTGATGGCTAGCGGTGTGCAAGAGACCCAGTACTTC.

The V call is TRBV20-1, the J call TRBJ2-7; no firm D call. CDR1 and CDR2 (germline): DFQATT, SNEGSKA (reference sequence). Trimming removed 7 bases from V and 0 bases from J, with 10 bases in between. This CDR3 is 12 amino acids long. The CDR3 DNA reads TGCAGTGGTTCTGAAAGCTCCTACGAGCAGTACTTC. Protein product: CSGSESSYEQYF.

As to this clonotype: A much bigger clone sits one base away, suggesting this may be a read error. The chain links TRBV19 to TRBJ1-5; TRBD1 agrees at 11 bases. Germline CDR1 LNHDA, CDR2 SQIVND (reference sequence). The length of the CDR3 is 14 residues. CDR3 sequence: CASRTGGGNRPQHF. For the CDR3, the DNA is TGTGCCAGCCGGACAGGGGGCGGCAATCGGCCCCAGCATTTT.

This clonotype was picked up many times. CDR3 sequence (DNA): TGTGCCAGCAGTTTACCCCTTGGGCTAAACTATGGCTACACCTTC. Translated, it gives CASSLPLGLNYGYTF. The rearrangement joins TRBV28 to TRBJ1-2; D gene ambiguous. Germline V gives CDR1 MDHEN, CDR2 SYDVKM. Trimming took off 2 bases at V and 2 bases at J, with 12 bases between the two ends. The CDR3 loop spans 15 amino acids.

Comments on this clonotype: A junction boundary mismatches the germline segment, possibly from a read error. The J gene is TRBJ1-2, the V gene TRBV28, with D perhaps TRBD1 (5 bases). Germline assignment: CDR1 MDHEN and CDR2 SYDVKM. CDR3 size: 11 residues. CDR3 loop: CASSWGTGHTF. CDR3 nucleotides: TGTGCCAGCAGCTGGGGGACTGGCCACACCTTC.

The V call is TRBV19, the J call TRBJ1-5; D is ambiguous. V lost 3 bases to trimming and J lost 4 bases, with 13 bases between them. Germline V gene data show CDR1 as LNHDA and CDR2 as SQIVND (reference sequence). The CDR3 sequence is 15 residues long. Here the CDR3 DNA reads TGTGCCAGTAGTATTCAGAGGACTTTTAATCAGCCCCAGCATTTT. Translated: CASSIQRTFNQPQHF.

This clonotype was seen only a few times. The genes are TRBV7-9 and TRBJ2-2, with D tentatively TRBD1 or TRBD2 (5 bases each). The germline gives CDR1 SEHNR, CDR2 FQNEAQ (reference sequence). This CDR3 is 16 amino acids long. V was clipped by 5 bases and J by 1 base, with 14 bases between them. CDR3 amino acids: CASSPPGTENTGELFF. The CDR3 coding sequence is TGTGCCAGCAGCCCCCCCGGGACGGAGAACACCGGGGAGCTGTTTTTT.

Points on this clonotype: A much larger clone differs by one base, so this may be a read error. The chain combines TRBV6-5 with TRBJ2-5; the D gene is possibly TRBD1 (5 bases). The CDR3 length is 13 residues. V was shortened by 6 bases and J by 6 bases, with 14 bases between the two germline ends. The germline V gene encodes CDR1 MNHEY and CDR2 SVGAGI. The CDR3 loop is CASSLRVGKTQYF. The CDR3 DNA is TGTGCCAGCAGCCTCAGGGTAGGCAAGACCCAGTACTTC.

This chain connects TRBV7-9 to TRBJ2-7; TRBD1 aligns across 10 bases. J lost 4 bases, V lost 3 bases, and 3 bases had no gene match. This CDR3 comprises 14 residues. Germline assignment: CDR1 SEHNR and CDR2 FQNEAQ (reference sequence). The CDR3 protein is CASSFWDRGYEQYF. CDR3 DNA: TGTGCCAGCAGCTTCTGGGACAGGGGTTACGAGCAGTACTTC.

This clonotype has a handful of counts. V gene TRBV19 combines with J gene TRBJ1-2; 7 bases are a match to TRBD1. Germline CDR1 is LNHDA and CDR2 is SQIVND (reference sequence). J gave up 1 base and V 8 bases, and 7 bases lay outside the gene matches. CDR3 length: 14 residues. Here the CDR3 DNA reads TGTGCCAGTGCAGGGACAGATCTTAACTATGGCTACACCTTC. This codes for CASAGTDLNYGYTF.

This clonotype was detected ten times or more. This sequence joins TRBV20-1 and TRBJ2-3, with D uncertain. Per germline, CDR1 DFQATT and CDR2 SNEGSKA (reference sequence). V shed 5 bases and J shed 6 bases, with 12 bases lying between them. This CDR3 spans 12 amino acids. CDR3 residues: CSAFLAPDTQYF. The CDR3 nucleotides read TGCAGTGCTTTTTTAGCTCCCGATACGCAGTATTTT.

This clonotype has at least ten counts. The chain couples TRBV5-1 to TRBJ2-3; D unclear. The CDR3 length is 13 residues. CDR1 and CDR2 from the germline V gene are SGHRS and YFSETQ. The V end lost 0 bases, the J end lost 2 bases, and 4 bases lay between the germline ends. Written as DNA, the CDR3 is TGCGCCAGCAGCTTGGAAGCCACAGATACGCAGTATTTT. Its protein product is CASSLEATDTQYF.

This chain uses TRBV15 with TRBJ2-2; TRBD2 matches at 10 bases. The CDR3 loop spans 14 amino acids. The germline gives CDR1 LNHNV, CDR2 YYDKDF (reference sequence). J lost 9 bases, V lost 5 bases, and 6 bases had no gene match. CDR3 in amino acids: CATSGPGLARELFF. In nucleotides, the CDR3 is TGTGCCACCAGCGGACCGGGACTAGCGAGGGAGCTGTTTTTT.

This clonotype appeared a few times. The rearrangement uses TRBV5-5 and TRBJ1-6, with D unclear. Germline assignment: CDR1 SGHKS and CDR2 YYEKEE (reference sequence). Between the trimmed V and J ends, which lost 4 bases and 10 bases, there was a span of 15 bases. The CDR3 spans 14 residues. In nucleotides, the CDR3 is TGTGCCAGCAGCCCAGAGGAAAGTTGGTCACCCCTCCACTTT. This sequence encodes CASSPEESWSPLHF.

Worth noting for this clonotype: A much larger clone differs by one base, so this may be a read error. The J gene is TRBJ2-5, the V gene TRBV11-2; D gene unclear. Per the germline V gene, CDR1 is SGHAT and CDR2 is FQNNGV. The CDR3 totals 19 residues. Deletions cut 5 bases from V and 7 bases from J, with 32 bases between. DNA for the CDR3: TGTGCCAGCAGCCAAACACCCCGCATAATTAGTGAAATGCCAGGGACCCAGTACTTC. Translating gives CASSQTPRIISEMPGTQYF.

Many counts were recorded for this clonotype. The chain recombines TRBV29-1 with TRBJ2-5; maybe TRBD2 (6 bases). The CDR3 length is 16 residues. From germline, CDR1 is SQVTM and CDR2 ANQGSEA. Trimming shortened V by 4 bases and J by 2 bases, and 20 bases separated the two germline ends. In DNA form, the CDR3 reads TGCAGCGTTGTAGGGGCCATTCACGGACTACAAGAGACCCAGTACTTC. This encodes CSVVGAIHGLQETQYF.

Regarding this clonotype: Mismatch with germline at one junction end may stem from a read error. The rearrangement links TRBV9 to TRBJ2-2, with a possible D match to TRBD1 (6 bases). CDR3 size: 15 residues. Germline V gives CDR1 SGDLS, CDR2 YYNGEE. CDR3 region: CASNYGDTNTEELFF. DNA of the CDR3: TGTGCCAGCAACTACGGGGACACGAACACCGAGGAGCTGTTTTTT.

This clonotype was counted only a few times. This chain uses TRBV15 with TRBJ2-1; D is ambiguous. Germline loops: CDR1 LNHNV, CDR2 YYDKDF (reference sequence). The CDR3 is made up of 13 amino acids. The V end was cut by 0 bases, the J end by 7 bases, with 7 bases between. CDR3 bases: TGTGCCACCAGCAGAGAATGGTCGAATGAGCAGTTCTTC. The encoded protein is CATSREWSNEQFF.

A note on this clonotype: A much larger clone differs from this one at a single base, so this may be a read error. The V call is TRBV30, the J call TRBJ2-2; D is uncertain. CDR1 is GTSNPN and CDR2 is SVGIG in the germline V gene (reference sequence). The CDR3 totals 14 residues. CDR3 DNA: TGTGCCTGGGGTGTAGTACGGAACACCGGGGAGCTGTTTTTT. Protein: CAWGVVRNTGELFF. The complete variable domain, with remaining parts taken from reference TRBV30 and TRBJ2-2, reads SQTIHQWPATLVQPVGSPLSLECTVEGTSNPNLYWYRQAAGRGLQLLFYSVGIGQISSEVPQNLSASRPQDRQFILSSKKLLLSDSGFYLCAWGVVRNTGELFFGEGSRLTVL.

A remark on this clonotype: A much larger clone differs from this one at a single base, so this may be a read error. The chain is built from TRBV20-1 and TRBJ1-1; 7 bases agree with TRBD1. In germline, CDR1 is DFQATT, CDR2 SNEGSKA (reference sequence). V was clipped by 8 bases and J by 0 bases; unmatched bases: 9. The CDR3 is 14 residues long. CDR3 in amino acids: CSTRDSAMNTEAFF. The CDR3 nucleotides read TGCAGTACCCGGGACAGTGCTATGAACACTGAAGCTTTCTTT.

A word on this clonotype: A much larger clone lies a single base off, so this may be a read error. CDR3 bases: TGTGCCAGCAGTGAAATCAGGAGCTCCTTCAATGAGCAGTTCTTC. Encoded protein: CASSEIRSSFNEQFF. The chain carries TRBV7-2 and TRBJ2-1; D remains unclear. Germline V CDR1 and CDR2: SGHTA, FQGNSA. The CDR3 covers 15 residues.

In its sample, this clonotype was seen a few times. V and J are TRBV27 and TRBJ2-5; D ambiguous. The germline V gene has CDR1 MNHEY and CDR2 SMNVEV (reference sequence). The CDR3 sequence is 12 residues long. V was cut by 5 bases and J by 2 bases, with 6 bases left in between. The CDR3 bases are TGTGCCAGCAGTCCAAATCAAGAGACCCAGTACTTC. Translation: CASSPNQETQYF.

The table lists this clonotype with many counts. The V and J genes are TRBV7-6 and TRBJ1-6; tentative D call: TRBD1 (5 bases). Germline V gene sequence: CDR1 SGHVS, CDR2 FNYEAQ. The V gene lost 1 base and the J gene lost 7 bases, with 5 bases spanning the gap. This CDR3 region has 13 residues. CDR3 sequence reads: CASSLEGNSPLHF. The CDR3 DNA reads as TGTGCCAGCAGCTTAGAGGGGAATTCACCCCTCCACTTT. Full variable domain (remainder filled in from reference TRBV7-6 and TRBJ1-6): GAGVSQSPRYKVTKRGQDVALRCDPISGHVSLYWYRQALGQGPEFLTYFNYEAQQDKSGLPNDRFSAERPEGSISTLTIQRTEQRDSAMYRCASSLEGNSPLHFGNGTRLTVT.

This clonotype was detected only a few times. The chain joins TRBV19 to TRBJ2-7; D possibly corresponds to TRBD2 (6 bases). The CDR3 runs 13 residues. Germline assignment: CDR1 LNHDA and CDR2 SQIVND (reference sequence). V dropped 7 bases and J dropped 4 bases, with 14 bases sitting between them. The CDR3 DNA sequence: TGTGCCAGTAAACCGGGAGCTATGTACGAGCAGTACTTC. It codes for CASKPGAMYEQYF.

The V call is TRBV2, the J call TRBJ1-1, with D perhaps TRBD1 (5 bases). V lost 8 bases and J lost 6, with 13 bases in between. Germline V lookup: CDR1 SNHLY, CDR2 FYNNEI. The CDR3 has 12 residues. The CDR3 protein is CASVGPRAEAFF. CDR3 nucleotides: TGTGCCAGCGTGGGGCCTAGGGCTGAAGCTTTCTTT.

This clonotype was found a few times. The CDR3 is CASSAALPKWARKGYEQYF. The CDR3 coding sequence is TGTGCCAGCAGTGCCGCCCTACCGAAATGGGCCAGAAAGGGGTACGAGCAGTACTTC. V usage is TRBV2 and J usage is TRBJ2-7, with TRBD1 as a possible D gene (5 bases). Trimming stripped 4 bases from V and 4 bases from J, with 29 bases between. Germline CDR1 reads SNHLY; CDR2 reads FYNNEI. The CDR3 totals 19 residues.

A word on this clonotype: This clone may be a read error of a much larger clone one base away. V is TRBV21-1 and J is TRBJ2-7; TRBD1 is the table's D call and was not checked against the DNA. TRBV21-1 is noted as a pseudogene. The CDR3 consists of 15 residues. CDR3 protein: CASSKGPEGHDEQYF. DNA for the CDR3: TGTGCCAGCAGCAAGGGTCCGGAGGGACACGACGAGCAGTACTTC.